The present TCR beta chain was sequenced within a study of response to subunit inactivated influenza vaccine. Regarding the study as a whole: Researchers suggested that each seasonal influenza vaccination recruits few new T cells.

This clonotype turned up a few times. Its antigen is not known. Sequence at one end of the junction differs from germline and may be a read error. Each CDR3 protein gets one entry after TCRdb re-called the RT-PCR reads with MiXCR. This repertoire shows 500,000 to 600,000 distinct CDR3 sequences, 11% found once; its top ten account for about 10%. Germline CDR1 and CDR2: SSHAT and FNYEAQ (reference sequence). This CDR3 region has 15 residues. The same sample was also used in a study of T cells expressing NK-cell markers. That work contributes: Libraries used 5'RACE template switching adding universal primer site and UMIs. Sorted CD3+CD56-NKG2C+, CD3+CD56+NKG2C- and CD3+CD56+NKG2C+ T cells were the source of the TCR beta repertoires. One of eight sequenced donors was HCMV-seronegative; the other seven were seropositive.

The rearrangement uses TRBV7-7 and TRBJ2-2; 8 bases match TRBD1. The sequences come from PBMCs from blood, collected on the day of vaccination. The clonotype comes from a man in his fifties who received an inactivated influenza vaccine. This chain's CDR3 is CASREGQANTGELFF. CDR3 bases: TGTGCTAGCAGAGAGGGACAGGCGAACACCGGGGAGCTGTTTTTT. Variable domain in full (rest from reference TRBV7-7 and TRBJ2-2): GAGVSQSPRYKVTKRGQDVTLRCDPISSHATLYWYQQALGQGPEFLTYFNYEAQPDKSGLPSDRFSAERPEGSISTLTIQRTEQRDSAMYRCASREGQANTGELFFGEGSRLTVL.